A single sample gave rise to the 17 T cell receptor beta chains below, sequenced in a study of blood T cell repertoires in COVID-19. The table came from immunoSEQ multiplex PCR; TCRdb's copy has only in-frame clones and leaves some out. Among about 170,000 clones listed, 86% were seen once. Material: peripheral blood. The receptors originated from a woman aged 55-70 years with COVID-19, enrolled during active disease.

The chain employs TRBV4-2 and TRBJ2-3, with D tentatively TRBD2 (6 bases). V was clipped by 0 bases and J by 5 bases, with 12 bases between them. This CDR3 is 15 amino acids long. Germline loops: CDR1 LGHNA, CDR2 YNFKEQ. This CDR3 reads CASSQETGVKDTQYF. As DNA, the CDR3 is TGTGCCAGCAGCCAAGAGACGGGAGTTAAAGATACGCAGTATTTT.

The chain employs TRBV29-1 and TRBJ2-7, with 9 bases fitting TRBD1. The trim removed 4 bases at V and 5 bases at J, leaving 12 bases unmatched. Germline V gene data show CDR1 as SQVTM and CDR2 as ANQGSEA. CDR3 length equals 15 residues. CDR3 amino acids: CSVVDLGTGKHEQYF. CDR3 nucleotides: TGCAGCGTTGTGGATTTGGGGACAGGGAAACACGAGCAGTACTTC.

The chain joins TRBV12-5 to TRBJ2-3; D call uncertain. The CDR3 loop spans 14 amino acids. Germline V lookup: CDR1 LGHNT, CDR2 FRNRAP. V shed 6 bases and J shed 2 bases, with 12 bases lying between them. CDR3 nucleotides: TGTGCTAGTGGGCAGACTGGCGCCACAGATACGCAGTATTTT. Its translation is CASGQTGATDTQYF.

The chain carries TRBV24-1 and TRBJ2-5; 9 bases agree with TRBD1. Germline trimming cut 3 bases from V and 7 bases from J; bases unmatched to any gene: 8. The CDR3 length is 15 residues. Per germline, CDR1 KGHDR and CDR2 SFDVKD. Here the CDR3 DNA reads TGTGCCACCAGTGATACATACAGGGGGCTCGGGACCCAGTACTTC. Translating it yields CATSDTYRGLGTQYF.

CDR3: CASSQGSGAYYEQYF. The CDR3 DNA is TGCGCCAGCAGCCAAGGTAGCGGGGCTTACTACGAGCAGTACTTC. V and J are TRBV4-3 and TRBJ2-7; TRBD2 matches 8 bases. V shed 1 base, J shed 3 bases, and the junction held 5 bases outside the gene matches. Looked up from germline, CDR1 is LGHNA and CDR2 is YSLEER. The CDR3 extends over 15 amino acids.

This chain joins TRBV29-1 and TRBJ1-1; D unresolved. Trimming pared 6 bases from V and 10 bases from J, leaving 15 bases between. The CDR3 is 11 residues long. Germline CDR1 is SQVTM and CDR2 is ANQGSEA. In DNA, the CDR3 is TGCAGCGTGGAGGACCCACGAGGAGCTTTCTTT. Protein: CSVEDPRGAFF.

The chain employs TRBV12-3 or TRBV12-4 and TRBJ2-4, with 7 bases identical to TRBD1. With V trimmed by 6 bases and J by 7 bases, 6 bases remained unmatched. The CDR3 totals 13 residues. DNA for the CDR3: TGTGCCAGCAGGGACAGGTGGGGGAACATTCAGTACTTC. It is translated as CASRDRWGNIQYF.

The V and J genes are TRBV11-2 and TRBJ2-7, with 9 bases identical to TRBD1. Germline V lookup: CDR1 SGHAT, CDR2 FQNNGV. CDR3 length: 15 amino acids. V shed 3 bases, J shed 7 bases, and the junction held 10 bases outside the gene matches. This chain's CDR3 is CASSFSGTGSSEQYF. The CDR3 nucleotides are TGTGCCAGCAGCTTCTCCGGGACAGGGTCGAGTGAGCAGTACTTC.

This chain joins TRBV2 and TRBJ2-1; 15 nucleotides line up with TRBD2. CDR3 size: 16 residues. V shed 4 bases, J shed 8 bases, and the junction held 6 bases outside the gene matches. CDR1 and CDR2 from the germline V gene are SNHLY and FYNNEI. CDR3 residues: CASSARTSGRAHEQFF. For the CDR3, the DNA is TGTGCCAGCAGTGCTAGGACTAGCGGGAGGGCCCATGAGCAGTTCTTC.

The CDR3 bases are TGTGCCAGTAGTAAGCTCATAGCGGGAGGCTACAATGAGCAGTTCTTC. Encoded protein: CASSKLIAGGYNEQFF. The J gene is TRBJ2-1, the V gene TRBV19; 10 bases are a match to TRBD2. With V trimmed by 4 bases and J by 3 bases, 6 bases remained unmatched. This CDR3 has 16 residues. The germline gives CDR1 LNHDA, CDR2 SQIVND (reference sequence).

This chain joins TRBV5-5 and TRBJ2-1; 10 positions agree with TRBD2. Germline CDR1 and CDR2: SGHKS and YYEKEE (reference sequence). This CDR3 spans 19 amino acids. V was pared by 5 bases and J by 2 bases, with 16 bases of the junction left unmatched. Written as DNA, the CDR3 is TGTGCCAGCAGAGGGGGGAAGGGACGAGCGGGAGGGCCCTACAATGAGCAGTTCTTC. Its protein product is CASRGGKGRAGGPYNEQFF.

This chain joins TRBV6-6 and TRBJ1-5; D is perhaps TRBD1 (6 bases). CDR3 size: 15 residues. CDR1 MNHNY and CDR2 SVGAGI come from the germline V gene (reference sequence). V lost 2 bases and J lost 1, with 9 bases in between. The CDR3: CASSYGQMSNQPQHF. In DNA, the CDR3 is TGTGCCAGCAGTTACGGACAGATGAGCAATCAGCCCCAGCATTTT.

The V call is TRBV7-2, the J call TRBJ2-3; TRBD2 matches 8 bases. The length of the CDR3 is 14 residues. The trim removed 5 bases at V and 4 bases at J, leaving 5 bases unmatched. CDR1 and CDR2 (germline): SGHTA, FQGNSA. The CDR3 coding sequence is TGTGCCAGCAGCGAAACTAGCGGTTCAGATACGCAGTATTTT. Translated, it gives CASSETSGSDTQYF.

The rearrangement links TRBV4-3 to TRBJ2-7, with 9 bases lining up with TRBD1. The germline CDR1 and CDR2 sequences are LGHNA and YSLEER. CDR3 length: 15 residues. Trimming at V came to 0 bases and at J to 1 base, leaving 1 base not matched to a gene. The DNA for the CDR3 is TGCGCCAGCAGCCAAGACGGGACAGGGTCCTACGAGCAGTACTTC. Translation: CASSQDGTGSYEQYF.

The chain combines TRBV5-5 with TRBJ1-3; TRBD1 is a possible D gene (6 bases). V lost 1 base and J lost 2, with 13 bases in between. In germline, CDR1 is SGHKS, CDR2 YYEKEE (reference sequence). The CDR3 runs 16 residues. This CDR3 is CASSLSSTGTGNTIYF. CDR3 in DNA: TGTGCCAGCAGCTTGAGCTCCACAGGGACTGGAAACACCATATATTTT. Supplemented by reference TRBV5-5 and TRBJ1-3, the full variable domain reads DAGVTQSPTHLIKTRGQQVTLRCSPISGHKSVSWYQQVLGQGPQFIFQYYEKEERGRGNFPDRFSARQFPNYSSELNVNALLLGDSALYLCASSLSSTGTGNTIYFGEGSWLTVV.

This chain connects TRBV24-1 to TRBJ2-5, with TRBD1 identical over 10 bases. Germline trimming cut 3 bases from V and 6 bases from J; bases unmatched to any gene: 3. This CDR3 contains 14 residues. Germline CDR1 KGHDR, CDR2 SFDVKD. The CDR3 coding sequence is TGTGCCACCAGTGATCGGGACAGGGGTCAGACCCAGTACTTC. Its protein is CATSDRDRGQTQYF.

The V gene is TRBV11-2, the J gene TRBJ1-5, with TRBD1 as a possible D gene (5 bases). With 2 bases removed from V and 7 bases from J, the gap between germline ends came to 12 bases. The CDR3 consists of 14 residues. Germline CDR1 and CDR2: SGHAT and FQNNGV. This CDR3 is CASSLSAGDQPQHF. CDR3 coding DNA: TGTGCCAGCAGCTTAAGCGCGGGGGACCAGCCCCAGCATTTT.